Listed here are 9 T cell receptor beta chains from one sample, sequenced in a study of blood T cell repertoires in COVID-19. Produced via immunoSEQ multiplex PCR; TCRdb's table is partial and in-frame only. The sample holds tens of thousands of clones, 85% seen once. Sequenced sample: peripheral blood. All receptors derive from an elderly man with acute or convalescent COVID-19.

The chain is built from TRBV11-2 and TRBJ2-7; 7 bases map to TRBD2. CDR3 length: 15 residues. Germline V gene lookup returns CDR1 SGHAT and CDR2 FQNNGV. The V gene end was trimmed by 2 bases and the J gene end by 1 base; junction bases not matched to a gene: 5. DNA for the CDR3: TGTGCCAGCAGCTTAAATAGCGGGTATTCCTACGAGCAGTACTTC. Amino acid sequence: CASSLNSGYSYEQYF.

The chain carries TRBV2 and TRBJ2-3, with 8 bases aligning to TRBD2. Germline V lookup: CDR1 SNHLY, CDR2 FYNNEI. CDR3 size: 15 residues. V lost 4 bases and J lost 5; bases outside the gene matches: 8. The chain's CDR3 is CASSVYSGGGDTQYF. Here the CDR3 DNA reads TGTGCCAGCAGTGTGTACAGCGGGGGTGGAGATACGCAGTATTTT.

The rearrangement links TRBV4-3 to TRBJ2-3; 14 nucleotides match TRBD2. Losses at the gene ends were 4 bases for V and 4 bases for J; bases not matched to a gene: 7. Germline lookup yields CDR1 LGHNA and CDR2 YSLEER. This CDR3 is 17 amino acids long. The CDR3 here is CASSRGLAGVGADTQYF. CDR3 coding DNA: TGCGCCAGCAGCCGGGGACTAGCGGGGGTAGGGGCAGATACGCAGTATTTT.

The rearrangement links TRBV2 to TRBJ1-2, with no clear D. The CDR3 runs to 12 residues. The germline CDR1 and CDR2 sequences are SNHLY and FYNNEI. The V gene lost 3 bases and the J gene lost 8 bases, with 10 bases spanning the gap. CDR3 nucleotide sequence: TGTGCCAGCAGTGAGTCCGGGAGAGGCTACACCTTC. Translation: CASSESGRGYTF.

For the CDR3, the DNA is TGTGCTAGTGGTTTAGGGGAGGGCAATCAGCCCCAGCATTTT. Its protein product is CASGLGEGNQPQHF. The chain joins TRBV12-5 to TRBJ1-5; a weak D match, TRBD1 (5 bases). V was pared by 3 bases and J by 2 bases, with 8 bases between. The CDR3 is 14 residues long. The germline V gene has CDR1 LGHNT and CDR2 FRNRAP.

V usage is TRBV5-1 and J usage is TRBJ1-2; 7 bases fit TRBD1. V dropped 2 bases and J dropped 0; count of bases not matched to a gene: 4. The CDR3 sequence is 15 residues long. CDR1 is SGHRS, CDR2 YFSETQ, per germline. CDR3 in DNA: TGCGCCAGCAGCTTATTACAGGGGTCTAACTATGGCTACACCTTC. The encoded protein is CASSLLQGSNYGYTF. Looking up the rest from reference TRBV5-1 and TRBJ1-2 gives the full variable domain: KAGVTQTPRYLIKTRGQQVTLSCSPISGHRSVSWYQQTPGQGLQFLFEYFSETQRNKGNFPGRFSGRQFSNSRSEMNVSTLELGDSALYLCASSLLQGSNYGYTFGSGTRLTVV.

The rearrangement uses TRBV6-6 and TRBJ2-7; TRBD1 is a possible D gene (5 bases). The CDR3 spans 14 residues. The germline V gene has CDR1 MNHNY and CDR2 SVGAGI (reference sequence). Trimming took off 7 bases at V and 5 bases at J, with 18 bases between the two ends. The CDR3: CASNTGRALNEQYF. CDR3 nucleotides: TGTGCCAGCAATACGGGCAGGGCTTTAAACGAGCAGTACTTC.

The chain joins TRBV9 to TRBJ2-3; 8 bases align to TRBD2. Germline CDR1 and CDR2: SGDLS and YYNGEE. The CDR3 extends over 15 amino acids. Unmatched junction bases numbered 4, after V lost 0 bases and J lost 4 bases. CDR3 in DNA: TGTGCCAGCAGCGTAGTAAGCGGGAGCCCAGATACGCAGTATTTT. It specifies CASSVVSGSPDTQYF.

This chain joins TRBV19 and TRBJ1-5, with 7 bases fitting TRBD1. Germline V lookup: CDR1 LNHDA, CDR2 SQIVND (reference sequence). This CDR3 is 14 amino acids long. The J segment lost 4 bases and the V segment lost 4 bases, leaving 4 bases of the junction unmatched. CDR3 amino acids: CASSRQQGNQPQHF. Written as DNA, the CDR3 is TGTGCCAGTAGTAGGCAACAGGGGAATCAGCCCCAGCATTTT.